The rows below give T cell receptor beta chains drawn from one sample of a study of blood T cell repertoires in COVID-19. TCRdb's copy holds only in-frame clones and misses some; the assay was immunoSEQ multiplex PCR. The sample yields some 400,000 clones, around 91% seen once. The specimen sequenced was PBMCs or T cells enriched from blood (not recorded which). The receptors were gathered from a young man who had recovered from COVID-19. CDR3s include the opening cysteine and the closing phenylalanine or tryptophan. Fields, in order: D gene, clone size, V gene, J gene, CDR3 protein, CDR3 DNA. A D gene is named only where the DNA matches it firmly. A row's size may be missing; if present it is once, few, many or a size class.

TRBD2	-	TRBV18	TRBJ2-2	CASSPFLREYTGELFF	TGTGCCAGCTCACCCTTTTTGCGGGAGTACACCGGGGAGCTGTTTTTT
TRBD1	-	TRBV11-2	TRBJ2-3	CASSTDRGADTQYF	TGTGCCAGCAGCACAGACAGGGGGGCAGATACGCAGTATTTT
TRBD1	-	TRBV28	TRBJ1-6	CASSPAGQGTSPLHF	TGTGCCAGCAGTCCCGCCGGACAGGGTACCTCACCCCTCCACTTT
-	once	TRBV27	TRBJ1-1	CASSSNPTGNTEAFF	TGTGCCAGCAGTTCAAACCCAACAGGGAACACTGAAGCTTTCTTT
-	-	TRBV30	TRBJ1-1	CAWSVGGPEAFF	TGTGCCTGGAGTGTGGGGGGACCTGAAGCTTTCTTT
-	-	TRBV19	TRBJ1-1	CASSPPVIMNTEAFF	TGTGCCAGTAGTCCCCCGGTCATCATGAACACTGAAGCTTTCTTT
TRBD1	-	TRBV27	TRBJ1-5	CASSLTGDGNQPQHF	TGTGCCAGCAGTTTAACAGGGGATGGCAATCAGCCCCAGCATTTT
-	-	TRBV12-2	TRBJ2-3	CALTPAATSTDTQYF	TGTGCATTAACTCCAGCGGCCACTAGCACAGATACGCAGTATTTT
TRBD2	-	TRBV6-5	TRBJ2-2	CASSYSLAGTTGELFF	TGTGCCAGCAGTTACTCGTTAGCGGGAACCACCGGGGAGCTGTTTTTT
-	-	TRBV19	TRBJ1-3	CASSTAGFSGNTIYF	TGTGCCAGTAGTACTGCGGGGTTCTCTGGAAACACCATATATTTT
-	-	TRBV5-5	TRBJ1-2	CASSLEGEYGYTF	TGTGCCAGCAGCTTAGAGGGGGAGTATGGCTACACCTTC
-	-	TRBV6-5	TRBJ2-7	CASSLSGAAQIYEQYF	TGTGCCAGCAGTTTATCAGGGGCTGCACAGATCTACGAGCAGTACTTC
TRBD1	once	TRBV5-1	TRBJ1-6	CASSLQGARTYNSPLHF	TGCGCCAGCAGCCTACAGGGGGCACGGACCTATAATTCACCCCTCCACTTT
-	-	TRBV29-1	TRBJ2-5	CSPLPEPALEETQYF	TGCAGCCCCCTGCCGGAGCCAGCCCTAGAAGAGACCCAGTACTTC
TRBD1	few	TRBV6-5	TRBJ1-1	CLPAGQGEAFF	TGTCTCCCAGCTGGACAGGGGGAAGCTTTCTTT
-	-	TRBV2	TRBJ2-6	CASSVSPSGANVLTF	TGTGCCAGCAGTGTAAGCCCGTCTGGGGCCAACGTCCTGACTTTC